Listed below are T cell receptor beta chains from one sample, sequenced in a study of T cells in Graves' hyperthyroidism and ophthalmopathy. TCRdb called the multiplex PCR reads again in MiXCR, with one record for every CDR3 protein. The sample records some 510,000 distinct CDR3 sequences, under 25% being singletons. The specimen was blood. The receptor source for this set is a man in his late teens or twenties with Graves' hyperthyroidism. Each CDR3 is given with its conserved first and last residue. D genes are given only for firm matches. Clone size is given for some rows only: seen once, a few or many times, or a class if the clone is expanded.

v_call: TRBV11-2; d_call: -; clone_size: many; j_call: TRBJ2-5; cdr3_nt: TGTGCCAGCAGCTTCTGGGAGGGGGAAGAGACCCAGTACTTC; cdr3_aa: CASSFWEGEETQYF
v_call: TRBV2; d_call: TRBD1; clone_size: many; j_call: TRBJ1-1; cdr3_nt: TGTGCCAAGGAGAACAGGGGGACCACTGAAGCTTTCTTT; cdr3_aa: CAKENRGTTEAFF
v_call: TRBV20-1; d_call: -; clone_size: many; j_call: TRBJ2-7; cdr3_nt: TGCAGTGCTAGAGAATTAACAGGGAGCTCCTACGAGCAGTACTTC; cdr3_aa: CSARELTGSSYEQYF
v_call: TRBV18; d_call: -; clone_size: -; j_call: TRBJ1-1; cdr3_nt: TGTGCCAGCTCACCAATGGTTCAAGGATCCGAAGCTTTCTTT; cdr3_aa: CASSPMVQGSEAFF
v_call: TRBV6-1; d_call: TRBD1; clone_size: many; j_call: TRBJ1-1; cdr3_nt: TGTGCCAGCAGACCCAGGGGGGGCTACACTGAAGCTTTCTTT; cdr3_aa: CASRPRGGYTEAFF
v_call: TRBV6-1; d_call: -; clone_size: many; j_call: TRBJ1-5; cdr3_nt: TGTGCCAGCAGTGAGACAGTCGGGAGCAATCAGCCCCAGCATTTT; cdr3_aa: CASSETVGSNQPQHF
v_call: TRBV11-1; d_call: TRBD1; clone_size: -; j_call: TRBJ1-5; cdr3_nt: TGTGCCAGCAGCCCCGAACTAGGGACAGGGGGGGAACAGCCCCAGCATTTT; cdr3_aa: CASSPELGTGGEQPQHF
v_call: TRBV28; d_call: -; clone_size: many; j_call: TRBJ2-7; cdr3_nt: TGTGCCAGCAACAATCGACAAGGGGTCTACGAGCAGTACTTC; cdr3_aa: CASNNRQGVYEQYF
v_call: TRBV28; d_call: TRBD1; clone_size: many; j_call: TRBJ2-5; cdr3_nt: TGTGCCAGCAGATTAAGGGGTATGGGGACAGGGTCCCAAGAGACCCAGTACTTC; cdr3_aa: CASRLRGMGTGSQETQYF
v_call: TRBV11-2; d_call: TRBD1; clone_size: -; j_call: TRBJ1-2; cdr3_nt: TGTGCCAGCAGCTGGGACAGGGCTGGCGGCTACACCTTC; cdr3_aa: CASSWDRAGGYTF
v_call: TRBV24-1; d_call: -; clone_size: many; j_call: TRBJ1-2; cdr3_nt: TGTGCCACCTCCCCGGCAGCCACACACTATGGCTACACCTTC; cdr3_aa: CATSPAATHYGYTF
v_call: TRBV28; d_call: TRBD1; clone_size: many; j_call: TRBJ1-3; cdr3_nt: TGTGCCAGCAGTTCGCCGGGACAGGGACTTCTAGGCTCTGGAAACACCATATATTTT; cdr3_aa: CASSSPGQGLLGSGNTIYF
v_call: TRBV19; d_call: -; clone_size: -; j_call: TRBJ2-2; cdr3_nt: TGTGCCAGTAGAGCCGTACGCTCGGTCGGGGAGCTGTTTTTT; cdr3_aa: CASRAVRSVGELFF
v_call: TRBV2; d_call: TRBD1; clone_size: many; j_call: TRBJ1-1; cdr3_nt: TGTGCCAGCAGGGGACAGGGGGAACGAGAAGCTTTCTTT; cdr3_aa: CASRGQGEREAFF
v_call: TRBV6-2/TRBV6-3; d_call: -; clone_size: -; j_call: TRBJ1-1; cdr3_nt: TGTGCCAGCAGCCGGCCCGCACCTTACACTGAAGCTTTCTTT; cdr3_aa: CASSRPAPYTEAFF
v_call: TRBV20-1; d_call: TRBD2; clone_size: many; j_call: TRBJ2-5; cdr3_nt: TGCAGTGCTAGTCCACTACCAAGCGGGATTGAGACCCAGTACTTC; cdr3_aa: CSASPLPSGIETQYF
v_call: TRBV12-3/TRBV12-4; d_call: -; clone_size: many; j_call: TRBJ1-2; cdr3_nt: TGTGCCAGCAGCCCTTTGATAGGGAATGGCTACACCTTC; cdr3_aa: CASSPLIGNGYTF
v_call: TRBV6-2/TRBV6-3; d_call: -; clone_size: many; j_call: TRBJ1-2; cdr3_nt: TGTGCCAGCAGTCACTCTCGCTGGGAAGGCTACACCTTC; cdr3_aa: CASSHSRWEGYTF
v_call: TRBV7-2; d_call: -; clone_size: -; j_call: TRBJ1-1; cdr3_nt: TGTGCCAGCAGCCCCGGGGTGGCCACTGAAGCTTTCTTT; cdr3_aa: CASSPGVATEAFF
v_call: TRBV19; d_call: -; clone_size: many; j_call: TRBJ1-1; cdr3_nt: TGTGCCAGTAGTACTTGGAACACTGAAGCTTTCTTT; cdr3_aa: CASSTWNTEAFF
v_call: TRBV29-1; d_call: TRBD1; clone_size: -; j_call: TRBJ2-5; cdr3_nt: TGCAGCGTTGAGAAGGGGGCGCCGGGAGAGACCCAGTACTTC; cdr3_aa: CSVEKGAPGETQYF
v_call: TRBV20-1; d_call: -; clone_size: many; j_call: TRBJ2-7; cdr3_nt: TGCAGTGCTAGAGCTCAGGGTTTCCACGAGCAGTACTTC; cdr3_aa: CSARAQGFHEQYF
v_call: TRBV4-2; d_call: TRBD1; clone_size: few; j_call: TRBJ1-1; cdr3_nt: TGTGCCAGCAGCCGAAAAGGGGGCCCCGGACAGGGGGACACTGAAGCTTTCTTT; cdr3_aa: CASSRKGGPGQGDTEAFF
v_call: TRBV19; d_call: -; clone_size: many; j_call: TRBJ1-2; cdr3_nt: TGTGCCAGTAGGAACCGACGTACTAACTATGGCTACACCTTC; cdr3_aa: CASRNRRTNYGYTF
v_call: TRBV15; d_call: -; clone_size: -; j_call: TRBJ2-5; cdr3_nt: TGTGCCACCAGCAGAGGCTTCGGGGGCAGCAGGCTGGATACCCAGTACTTC; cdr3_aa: CATSRGFGGSRLDTQYF
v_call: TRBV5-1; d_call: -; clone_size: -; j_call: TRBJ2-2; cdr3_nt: TGCGCCAGCAGCTGGGCCCCGAACACCGGGGAGCTGTTTTTT; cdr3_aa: CASSWAPNTGELFF
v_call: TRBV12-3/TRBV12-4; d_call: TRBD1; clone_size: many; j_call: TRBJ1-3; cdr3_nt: TGTGCCAGCAGTTTCCGGACAGGGAACTCTGGAAACACCATATATTTT; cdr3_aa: CASSFRTGNSGNTIYF
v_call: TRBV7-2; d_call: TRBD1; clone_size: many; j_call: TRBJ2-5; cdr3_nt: TGTGCCAGCAGCTTACGGACAGGGGGAGAGACCCAGTACTTC; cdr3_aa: CASSLRTGGETQYF
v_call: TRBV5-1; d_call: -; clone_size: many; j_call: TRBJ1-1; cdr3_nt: TGCGCCAGCAGCTTGGGTCCGCAACGGAACACTGAAGCTTTCTTT; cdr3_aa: CASSLGPQRNTEAFF
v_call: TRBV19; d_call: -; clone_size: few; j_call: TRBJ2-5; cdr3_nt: TGTGCCAGTAGTCTTTACTTCGGGGAGACCCAGTACTTC; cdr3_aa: CASSLYFGETQYF
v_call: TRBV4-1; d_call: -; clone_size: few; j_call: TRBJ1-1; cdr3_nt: TGCGCCAGCAGCCACCCTTTGGACACAAACACTGAAGCTTTCTTT; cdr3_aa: CASSHPLDTNTEAFF
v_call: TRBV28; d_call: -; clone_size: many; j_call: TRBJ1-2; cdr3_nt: TGTGCCACGAAGGGCATCTATGGCTACACCTTC; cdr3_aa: CATKGIYGYTF
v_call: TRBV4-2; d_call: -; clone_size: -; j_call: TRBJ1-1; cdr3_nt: TGTGCCAGCAGCCAAAACCGGGACCACACTGAAGCTTTCTTT; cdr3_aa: CASSQNRDHTEAFF
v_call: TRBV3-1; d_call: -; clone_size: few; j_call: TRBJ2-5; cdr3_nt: TGTGCCAGCAGCCAAGTTTTTGGGCTAGGCTCTGAGACCCAGTACTTC; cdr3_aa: CASSQVFGLGSETQYF
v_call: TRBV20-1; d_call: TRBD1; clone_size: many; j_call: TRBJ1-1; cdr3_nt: TGCAGTGCTAGAGGACAGGGTCCTGAAGCTTTCTTT; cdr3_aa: CSARGQGPEAFF
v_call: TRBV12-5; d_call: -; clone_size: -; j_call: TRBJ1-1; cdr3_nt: TGTGCTAGTGGTTTGGGTTTGGGCACTGGGAACACTGAAGCTTTCTTT; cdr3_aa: CASGLGLGTGNTEAFF
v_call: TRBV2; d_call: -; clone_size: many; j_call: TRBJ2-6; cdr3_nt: TGTGCCAGCACTCGGAGCTCTGGGGCCAACGTCCTGACTTTC; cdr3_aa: CASTRSSGANVLTF
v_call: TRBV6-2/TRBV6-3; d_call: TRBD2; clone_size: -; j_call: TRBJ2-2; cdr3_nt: TGTGCCAGCAGTTACGGTCTAGCGGGGAGTGCCGGGGAGCTGTTTTTT; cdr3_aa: CASSYGLAGSAGELFF
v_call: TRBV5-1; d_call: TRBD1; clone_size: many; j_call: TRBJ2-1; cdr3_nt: TGCGCCAGCAGCTTTACTCTCAACAGGGGCGGTCGATCCTACAATGAGCAGTTCTTC; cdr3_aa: CASSFTLNRGGRSYNEQFF
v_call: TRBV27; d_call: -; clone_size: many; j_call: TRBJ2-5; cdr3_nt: TGTGCCAGCAGGCTATCGACAGTAGAAGAGACCCAGTACTTC; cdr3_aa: CASRLSTVEETQYF
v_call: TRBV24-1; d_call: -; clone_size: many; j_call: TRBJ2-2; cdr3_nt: TGTGCCACCAGGGGGAACGGGGAGCTGTTTTTT; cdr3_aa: CATRGNGELFF
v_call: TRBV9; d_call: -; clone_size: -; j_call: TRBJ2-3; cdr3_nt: TGTGCCAGCAGCGTAGGAGGGGCCTACACAGATACGCAGTATTTT; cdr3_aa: CASSVGGAYTDTQYF
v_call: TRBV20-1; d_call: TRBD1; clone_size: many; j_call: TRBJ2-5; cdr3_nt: TGCAGTGCTAGTACAGGGGGAGAGACCCAGTACTTC; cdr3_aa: CSASTGGETQYF
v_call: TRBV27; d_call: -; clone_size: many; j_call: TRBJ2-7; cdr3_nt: TGTGCCAGCAGTTTACGGGGCTTCGGGGGGCTAGGTTCCTACGAGCAGTACTTC; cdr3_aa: CASSLRGFGGLGSYEQYF
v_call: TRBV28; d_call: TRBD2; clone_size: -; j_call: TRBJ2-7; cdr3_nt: TGTGCCAGCACCGCGGGGGGACAAGACCTCTCTCAGTACTTC; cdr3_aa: CASTAGGQDLSQYF
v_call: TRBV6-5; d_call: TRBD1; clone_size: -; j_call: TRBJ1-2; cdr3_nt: TGTGCCAGCAGTTATTCTACCCGGGACAGGGCGGCTGGCTACACCTTC; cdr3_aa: CASSYSTRDRAAGYTF
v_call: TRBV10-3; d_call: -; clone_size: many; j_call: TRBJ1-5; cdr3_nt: TGTGCCATCAGTGGTTATAGCAATCAGCCCCAGCATTTT; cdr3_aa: CAISGYSNQPQHF
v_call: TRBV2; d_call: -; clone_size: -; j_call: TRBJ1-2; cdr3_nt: TGTGCCAGCAGTGAAACATGGGACAAAGCTAACTATGGCTACAGCTTC; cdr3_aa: CASSETWDKANYGYSF
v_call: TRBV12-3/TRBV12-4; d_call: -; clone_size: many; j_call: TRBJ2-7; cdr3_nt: TGTGCCAGCAGTTCACGGACGGTGTACGAGCAGTACTTC; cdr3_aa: CASSSRTVYEQYF
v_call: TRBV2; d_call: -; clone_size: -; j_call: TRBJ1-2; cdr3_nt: TGTGCCTGGAGTGTACTAGGGACGAGCTACACCTTC; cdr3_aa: CAWSVLGTSYTF
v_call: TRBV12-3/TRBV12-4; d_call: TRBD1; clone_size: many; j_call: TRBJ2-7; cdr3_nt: TGTGCCAGCAGCCCTCCGGGACAGGAGAGCTCCTACGAGCAGTACTTC; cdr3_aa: CASSPPGQESSYEQYF
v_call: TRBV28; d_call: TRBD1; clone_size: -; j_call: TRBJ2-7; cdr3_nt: TGTGCCAGCAGATCCTGGGACAGTCCCTACGAGCAGTACTTC; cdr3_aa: CASRSWDSPYEQYF
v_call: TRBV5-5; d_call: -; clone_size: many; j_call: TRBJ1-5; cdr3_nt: TGTGCCAGCAGCCCCGGAGAGGCCTTAAGCAATCAGCCCCAGCATTTT; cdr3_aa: CASSPGEALSNQPQHF
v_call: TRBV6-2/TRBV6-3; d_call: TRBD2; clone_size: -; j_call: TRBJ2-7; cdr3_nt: TGTGCCAGCCGACGGACTAGCGGGAACTACGAGCAGTACTTC; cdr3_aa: CASRRTSGNYEQYF
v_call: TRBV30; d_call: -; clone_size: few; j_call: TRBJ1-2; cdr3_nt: TGTGCCTGGGGTCCGGACGGACCTTCTAACTACACCTTC; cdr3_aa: CAWGPDGPSNYTF